This T cell receptor beta chain was captured by sequencing in a study of post-analysis software for immune sequencing data. The overall study: Included among the disease courses, which were recorded for the cohort, were relapsing-remitting, secondary progressive and progressive-relapsing multiple sclerosis. Regarding the study as a whole: Elevated frequency relative to controls characterized four or five TRBV segments in patients, TRBV5-6, TRBV5-1 and TRBV20-1 among them. Compared with controls, patients showed significantly lower normalized Chao1 diversity.

Unique-molecular-identifier-tagged TCR beta cDNA libraries were used. TCRdb re-called the PCR reads through MiXCR, storing one row per CDR3 protein. The data show around 400,000 distinct CDR3 sequences, 30% to 45% seen once. V was shortened by 4 bases and J by 4 bases, with 16 bases between the two germline ends. Germline lookup yields CDR1 SGHKS and CDR2 YYEKEE (reference sequence). The CDR3 has 15 residues. In this sample, this clonotype turned up a few times. The antigen is undetermined. Input material: blood. This sequence originates from a girl under 18 with multiple sclerosis. The V and J genes are TRBV5-5 and TRBJ2-3; D ambiguous. The CDR3 sequence is CASSPRPDRSDTQYF. Written as DNA, the CDR3 is TGTGCCAGCAGCCCGCGGCCAGACCGATCAGATACGCAGTATTTT.